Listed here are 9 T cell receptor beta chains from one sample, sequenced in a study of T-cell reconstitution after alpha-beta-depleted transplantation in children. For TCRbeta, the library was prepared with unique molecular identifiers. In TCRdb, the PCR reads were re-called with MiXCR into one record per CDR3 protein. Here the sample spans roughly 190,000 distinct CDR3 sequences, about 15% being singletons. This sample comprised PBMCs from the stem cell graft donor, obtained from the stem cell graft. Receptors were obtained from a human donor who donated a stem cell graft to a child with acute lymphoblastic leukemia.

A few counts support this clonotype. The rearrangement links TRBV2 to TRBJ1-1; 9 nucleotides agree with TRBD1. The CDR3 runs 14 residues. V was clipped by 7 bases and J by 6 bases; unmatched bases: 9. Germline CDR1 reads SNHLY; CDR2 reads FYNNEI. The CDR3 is CASTLGWTGAEAFF. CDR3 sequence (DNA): TGTGCCAGCACACTGGGATGGACAGGGGCTGAAGCTTTCTTT. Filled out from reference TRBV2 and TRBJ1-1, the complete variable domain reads EPEVTQTPSHQVTQMGQEVILRCVPISNHLYFYWYRQILGQKVEFLVSFYNNEISEKSEIFDDQFSVERPDGSNFTLKIRSTKLEDSAMYFCASTLGWTGAEAFFGQGTRLTVV.

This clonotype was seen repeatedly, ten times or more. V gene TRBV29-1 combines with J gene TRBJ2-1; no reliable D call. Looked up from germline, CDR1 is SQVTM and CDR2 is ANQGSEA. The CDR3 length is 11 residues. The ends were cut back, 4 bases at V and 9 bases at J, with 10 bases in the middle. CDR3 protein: CSVVYVREQFF. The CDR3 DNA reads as TGCAGCGTTGTGTATGTTCGTGAGCAGTTCTTC.

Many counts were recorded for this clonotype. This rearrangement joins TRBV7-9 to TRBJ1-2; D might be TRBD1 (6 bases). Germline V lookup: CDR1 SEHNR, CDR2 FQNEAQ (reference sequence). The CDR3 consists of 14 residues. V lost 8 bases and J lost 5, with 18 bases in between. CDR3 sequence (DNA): TGTGCCAGCCATGCAGGACAGTATCGATATGGCTACACCTTC. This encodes CASHAGQYRYGYTF.

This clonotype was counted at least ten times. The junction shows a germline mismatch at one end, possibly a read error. CDR3 bases: TGCGGCAGCCGCGGGAGGAGGACTGAAGCTTTCTTT. It yields the protein CGSRGRRTEAFF. J is TRBJ1-1 and V is TRBV10-2; the D is unclear. Per the germline V gene, CDR1 is WSHSY and CDR2 is SAAADI. The CDR3 has 12 residues.

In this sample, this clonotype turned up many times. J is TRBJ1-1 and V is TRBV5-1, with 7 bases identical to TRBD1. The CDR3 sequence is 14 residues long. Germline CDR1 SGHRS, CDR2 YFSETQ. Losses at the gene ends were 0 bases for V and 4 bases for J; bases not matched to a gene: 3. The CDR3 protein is CASSLDSGGTEAFF. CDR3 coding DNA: TGCGCCAGCAGCTTGGACTCAGGGGGCACTGAAGCTTTCTTT.

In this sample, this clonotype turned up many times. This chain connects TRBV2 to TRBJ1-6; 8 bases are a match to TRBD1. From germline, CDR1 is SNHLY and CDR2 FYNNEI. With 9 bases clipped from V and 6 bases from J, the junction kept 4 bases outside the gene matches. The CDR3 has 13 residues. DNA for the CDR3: TGTGCCAGAGAGACAGGGGCTAATTCACCCCTCCACTTT. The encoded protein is CARETGANSPLHF.

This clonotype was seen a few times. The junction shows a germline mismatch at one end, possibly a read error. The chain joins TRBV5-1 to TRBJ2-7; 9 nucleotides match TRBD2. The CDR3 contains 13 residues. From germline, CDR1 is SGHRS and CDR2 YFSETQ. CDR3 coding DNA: TGCGCCAGCACCTTGGATCCGGGACTAGCTTCGTACTTC. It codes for CASTLDPGLASYF.

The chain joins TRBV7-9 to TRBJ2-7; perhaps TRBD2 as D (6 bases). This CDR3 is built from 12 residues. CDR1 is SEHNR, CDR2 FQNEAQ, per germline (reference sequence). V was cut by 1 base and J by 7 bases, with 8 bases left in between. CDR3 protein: CASSLVAGEQYF. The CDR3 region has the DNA TGTGCCAGCAGCTTAGTGGCGGGGGAGCAGTACTTC.

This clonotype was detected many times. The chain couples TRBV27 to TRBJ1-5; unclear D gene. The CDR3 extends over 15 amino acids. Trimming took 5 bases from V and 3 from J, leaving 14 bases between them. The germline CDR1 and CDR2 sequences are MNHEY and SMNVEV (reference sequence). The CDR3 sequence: CASSGIKGPNQPQHF. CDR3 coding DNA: TGTGCCAGCAGTGGGATCAAAGGGCCCAATCAGCCCCAGCATTTT.